The 27 T cell receptor beta chains below all came from one sample that was sequenced in a study of OX40 agonist ivuxolimab in advanced cancers. Using immunoSEQ multiplex PCR, the repertoire was profiled, and TCRdb retains in-frame clones only, with some absent. The sample has about 100,000 clones; approximately 94% are singletons. The input for sequencing was CD4+ or CD8+ T cells sorted from blood, taken in a trial of the OX40 agonist ivuxolimab. Every receptor here comes from an adult with an advanced solid tumor such as melanoma, head and neck, liver or kidney cancer.

J is TRBJ1-4 and V is TRBV28; D is uncertain. V lost 4 bases to trimming and J lost 14 bases, with 14 bases between them. CDR1 is MDHEN, CDR2 SYDVKM, per germline. CDR3 size: 12 residues. The CDR3 nucleotides read TGTGCCAGCAGTTCCGGTATTAAGGCTCTGTTTTTT. This encodes CASSSGIKALFF. The complete variable domain, with remaining parts taken from reference TRBV28 and TRBJ1-4, reads DVKVTQSSRYLVKRTGEKVFLECVQDMDHENMFWYRQDPGLGLRLIYFSYDVKMKEKGDIPEGYSVSREKKERFSLILESASTNQTSMYLCASSSGIKALFFGSGTQLSVL.

The chain employs TRBV11-2 and TRBJ2-3, with D hard to call. This CDR3 contains 16 residues. Germline CDR1 and CDR2: SGHAT and FQNNGV. V dropped 1 base and J dropped 1 base, with 12 bases sitting between them. CDR3 DNA sequence: TGTGCCAGCAGCTTAGGGCAGACCAGCGGCACAGATACGCAGTATTTT. This encodes CASSLGQTSGTDTQYF.

This clone was counted only a few times. The chain links TRBV5-1 to TRBJ1-2; unclear D gene. This CDR3 has 13 residues. The V gene's germline CDR1 is SGHRS and CDR2 YFSETQ. Trimming pared 0 bases from V and 4 bases from J, leaving 7 bases between. CDR3 region: CASSLAQTYGYTF. The CDR3 DNA reads as TGCGCCAGCAGCTTGGCCCAGACCTATGGCTACACCTTC. Drawing the rest from reference TRBV5-1 and TRBJ1-2, the complete variable domain is KAGVTQTPRYLIKTRGQQVTLSCSPISGHRSVSWYQQTPGQGLQFLFEYFSETQRNKGNFPGRFSGRQFSNSRSEMNVSTLELGDSALYLCASSLAQTYGYTFGSGTRLTVV.

This clone appeared a few times. The chain recombines TRBV10-2 with TRBJ1-4, with D possibly TRBD1 on 6 matching bases. Germline CDR1 WSHSY, CDR2 SAAADI. V gave up 5 bases and J gave up 4 bases, with 17 bases separating them. The CDR3 is 16 residues long. CDR3: CASSPTLSGVNEKLFF. CDR3 DNA sequence: TGCGCCAGCAGTCCCACGTTGTCAGGGGTTAATGAAAAACTGTTTTTT.

V usage is TRBV30 and J usage is TRBJ2-2; no reliable D call. CDR1 is GTSNPN and CDR2 is SVGIG in the germline V gene (reference sequence). V was shortened by 2 bases and J by 2 bases, with 9 bases between the two germline ends. The CDR3 length is 14 residues. The DNA of the CDR3 is TGTGCCTGGAGTTTAGATCTAAACACCGGGGAGCTGTTTTTT. Its translation: CAWSLDLNTGELFF.

The rearrangement uses TRBV18 and TRBJ2-3; 10 bases are a match to TRBD2. Germline V CDR1 and CDR2: KGHSH, LQKENI. J lost 5 bases, V lost 1 base, and 6 bases had no gene match. The CDR3 is made up of 16 amino acids. The CDR3 DNA follows: TGTGCCAGCTCACCACTCCTAGCGGGAGAGGGAGATACGCAGTATTTT. Protein sequence: CASSPLLAGEGDTQYF.

This sequence joins TRBV5-1 and TRBJ2-3, with 10 bases identical to TRBD2. The V and J ends lost 3 bases and 3 bases, in that order; junction bases with no gene match: 1. The germline gives CDR1 SGHRS, CDR2 YFSETQ. This CDR3 comprises 14 residues. CDR3 in amino acids: CASSSSGGTDTQYF. CDR3 DNA: TGCGCCAGCAGCTCTAGCGGGGGAACAGATACGCAGTATTTT.

V and J are TRBV6-1 and TRBJ2-7; 7 bases line up with TRBD1. V was pared by 1 base and J by 2 bases, with 2 bases of the junction left unmatched. The CDR3 length is 14 residues. CDR1 and CDR2 (germline): MNHNS, SASEGT. In nucleotides, the CDR3 is TGTGCCAGCAGTGAAGGAGGGGGCCCCTACGAGCAGTACTTC. It yields the protein CASSEGGGPYEQYF.

The gene calls are TRBV6-5 and TRBJ2-3, with D unclear. The germline V gene has CDR1 MNHEY and CDR2 SVGAGI. The V end was cut by 0 bases, the J end by 7 bases, with 8 bases between. The CDR3 has 13 amino acids. The CDR3 DNA is TGTGCCAGCAGTTACTCATATGGGAATACGCAGTATTTT. Protein sequence: CASSYSYGNTQYF.

The V call is TRBV7-2, the J call TRBJ2-5, with D hard to call. The CDR3 sequence is 14 residues long. Trimming removed 5 bases from V and 1 base from J, with 11 bases in between. Germline loops: CDR1 SGHTA, CDR2 FQGNSA. The CDR3 is CASSLRQTQETQYF. CDR3 nucleotide sequence: TGTGCCAGCAGCCTCAGACAAACCCAAGAGACCCAGTACTTC.

This clone was recorded only once. This chain's CDR3 is CASSSVNGGNQPQHF. DNA of the CDR3: TGTGCCAGCAGCTCCGTAAACGGGGGCAATCAGCCCCAGCATTTT. V and J are TRBV7-2 and TRBJ1-5; no clear D gene. The V gene lost 4 bases and the J gene lost 2 bases, with 12 bases spanning the gap. CDR1 is SGHTA, CDR2 FQGNSA, per germline. This CDR3 spans 15 amino acids.

The chain employs TRBV29-1 and TRBJ2-1, with TRBD2 matching 8 bases. The CDR3 consists of 16 residues. The germline V gene has CDR1 SQVTM and CDR2 ANQGSEA. With 4 bases clipped from V and 3 bases from J, the junction kept 11 bases outside the gene matches. The CDR3 nucleotides read TGCAGCGTTGTCGGGACTAGTTCCTTAAACTACAATGAGCAGTTCTTC. Its translation: CSVVGTSSLNYNEQFF.

The J gene is TRBJ1-1, the V gene TRBV6-5; no clear D gene. CDR3 length equals 12 residues. Per the germline V gene, CDR1 is MNHEY and CDR2 is SVGAGI. Trimming left V 2 bases short and J 7 bases short, with 8 bases between. CDR3 amino acids: CASSYGGYEAFF. The CDR3 region has the DNA TGTGCCAGCAGTTACGGCGGCTATGAAGCTTTCTTT.

The J gene is TRBJ2-2, the V gene TRBV19, with D maybe TRBD1 (5 bases). Germline values: CDR1 LNHDA, CDR2 SQIVND (reference sequence). V dropped 3 bases and J dropped 5 bases, with 13 bases sitting between them. The CDR3 loop spans 15 amino acids. The CDR3 reads CASSMGPQGTGELFF. The CDR3 coding sequence is TGTGCCAGTAGTATGGGTCCTCAGGGAACCGGGGAGCTGTTTTTT. The whole variable domain, filled in from reference TRBV19 and TRBJ2-2, reads DGGITQSPKYLFRKEGQNVTLSCEQNLNHDAMYWYRQDPGQGLRLIYYSQIVNDFQKGDIAEGYSVSREKKESFPLTVTSAQKNPTAFYLCASSMGPQGTGELFFGEGSRLTVL.

The genes are TRBV7-2 and TRBJ2-7; 8 nucleotides align to TRBD1. The CDR3 length is 18 residues. Germline V gene lookup returns CDR1 SGHTA and CDR2 FQGNSA. The junction had 16 bases not matched to a gene; V was cut back by 5 bases and J by 1 base. DNA for the CDR3: TGTGCCAGCAGCCTCCGGGACAGGACACGTTGGGGGTCCTACGAGCAGTACTTC. Encoded protein: CASSLRDRTRWGSYEQYF.

The chain links TRBV19 to TRBJ1-2; TRBD1 matches at 8 bases. CDR1 and CDR2 from the germline V gene are LNHDA and SQIVND (reference sequence). The length of the CDR3 is 13 residues. Trimming took 1 base from V and 7 from J; bases not matched to a gene: 2. CDR3 protein: CASSIAGGSGYTF. In DNA, the CDR3 is TGTGCCAGTAGTATAGCAGGGGGCAGTGGCTACACCTTC.

This chain connects TRBV9 to TRBJ1-3; D remains ambiguous. CDR1 is SGDLS, CDR2 YYNGEE, per germline. The CDR3 has 15 amino acids. Trimming shortened V by 4 bases and J by 3 bases, and 14 bases separated the two germline ends. DNA for the CDR3: TGTGCCAGCAGCTCCCGGGAGGGCTTTGGAAACACCATATATTTT. Residues: CASSSREGFGNTIYF.

The chain links TRBV27 to TRBJ1-5, with D hard to call. Germline CDR1 MNHEY, CDR2 SMNVEV (reference sequence). CDR3 length equals 13 residues. V shed 6 bases and J shed 3 bases, with 9 bases lying between them. The chain's CDR3 is CASRHLANQPQHF. DNA of the CDR3: TGTGCCAGCAGGCACCTCGCCAATCAGCCCCAGCATTTT.

This clone has more than one count but fewer than ten. This rearrangement joins TRBV19 to TRBJ2-3; TRBD1 matches at 8 bases. Germline lookup yields CDR1 LNHDA and CDR2 SQIVND (reference sequence). The V gene end was trimmed by 7 bases and the J gene end by 6 bases; junction bases not matched to a gene: 12. This CDR3 is built from 15 residues. DNA of the CDR3: TGTGCCAGTACCTCGGCGGACAGGGTAGGCGATACGCAGTATTTT. Translation: CASTSADRVGDTQYF.

The chain is built from TRBV5-4 and TRBJ2-5; a weak D match, TRBD2 (6 bases). Germline CDR1 SGHNT, CDR2 YYREEE (reference sequence). The ends were cut back, 3 bases at V and 4 bases at J, with 16 bases in the middle. CDR3 length equals 15 residues. CDR3 in amino acids: CASSSAGTQSETQYF. CDR3 nucleotide sequence: TGTGCCAGCAGCTCGGCGGGAACCCAGTCAGAGACCCAGTACTTC.

The rearrangement links TRBV5-4 to TRBJ1-1; D is unclear. The CDR3 loop spans 14 amino acids. In germline, CDR1 is SGHNT, CDR2 YYREEE (reference sequence). V lost 4 bases and J lost 2, with 12 bases in between. Here the CDR3 reads CASSQDSGNTEAFF. The CDR3 coding sequence is TGTGCCAGCAGCCAGGATTCCGGCAACACTGAAGCTTTCTTT.

In nucleotides, the CDR3 is TGTGCCAGCAGTCGCTCGTTAGCGGGAGGGCCTGACTACAATGAGCAGTTCTTC. Translating gives CASSRSLAGGPDYNEQFF. This chain uses TRBV9 with TRBJ2-1, with 11 bases identical to TRBD2. The CDR3 has 18 residues. Trimming cost V 5 bases and J 3 bases; bases outside gene matches: 13. CDR1 is SGDLS and CDR2 is YYNGEE in the germline V gene.

The chain links TRBV27 to TRBJ2-1, with a possible D match to TRBD1 (6 bases). V lost 2 bases, J lost 1 base, and 12 bases lay in between. The CDR3 spans 16 residues. Germline assignment: CDR1 MNHEY and CDR2 SMNVEV (reference sequence). CDR3 region: CASSLRGGSSYNEQFF. The CDR3 DNA sequence: TGTGCCAGCAGTTTACGAGGGGGAAGTTCCTACAATGAGCAGTTCTTC.

This chain uses TRBV7-9 with TRBJ1-4; 10 positions agree with TRBD1. CDR1 and CDR2 (germline): SEHNR, FQNEAQ (reference sequence). This CDR3 is 14 amino acids long. V trimming: 5 bases; J trimming: 7 bases; junction bases outside the gene matches: 4. CDR3 loop: CASSRGQGVEKLFF. In nucleotides, the CDR3 is TGTGCCAGCAGCCGAGGACAGGGGGTTGAAAAACTGTTTTTT.

CDR3 nucleotides: TGTGCCAGCAGTCTCAACGGGGCGAGCTCTGGAAACACCATATATTTT. It yields the protein CASSLNGASSGNTIYF. The chain has TRBV2 and TRBJ1-3; TRBD1 might be the D (5 bases). V lost 5 bases, J lost 0 bases, and 14 bases lay in between. The length of the CDR3 is 16 residues. The V gene's germline CDR1 is SNHLY and CDR2 FYNNEI.

V gene TRBV7-9 combines with J gene TRBJ2-3, with D perhaps matching TRBD2 (6 bases). The germline CDR1 and CDR2 sequences are SEHNR and FQNEAQ (reference sequence). Trimming pared 1 base from V and 0 bases from J, leaving 14 bases between. The CDR3 is 17 amino acids. The CDR3: CASSLGVGGISTDTQYF. Here the CDR3 DNA reads TGTGCCAGCAGCTTAGGTGTTGGCGGGATTAGCACAGATACGCAGTATTTT.

This chain links TRBV5-1 with TRBJ2-1, with D hard to call. The germline V gene has CDR1 SGHRS and CDR2 YFSETQ. V shed 0 bases and J shed 4 bases, with 11 bases lying between them. The CDR3 runs 15 residues. CDR3 bases: TGCGCCAGCAGCTTGGTGTACGGGCGGTACAATGAGCAGTTCTTC. The encoded protein is CASSLVYGRYNEQFF. The full variable domain, rest sourced from reference TRBV5-1 and TRBJ2-1, is KAGVTQTPRYLIKTRGQQVTLSCSPISGHRSVSWYQQTPGQGLQFLFEYFSETQRNKGNFPGRFSGRQFSNSRSEMNVSTLELGDSALYLCASSLVYGRYNEQFFGPGTRLTVL.